Sequencing of this TCR beta chain was carried out in a study of radiation and T cells in renal cell carcinoma. Regarding time point: baseline pretreatment blood. This sample's treatment: 15 Gy SBRT to primary tumor, nephrectomy 4 weeks later. Per germline, CDR1 SGHDT and CDR2 YYEEEE. Trimming shortened V by 1 base and J by 2 bases, and 1 base separated the two germline ends. CDR3 length: 13 amino acids. The protocol was immunoSEQ multiplex PCR, while the TCRdb copy is restricted to in-frame clones and leaves out a portion. The sample shows 150,000 or so clones, over 65% of them seen only once. The rearrangement joins TRBV5-6 to TRBJ2-6; D call uncertain. Sequencing used blood, obtained from a patient whose treatment included radiotherapy and nephrectomy. This clonotype originated in a woman aged 50 to 60 with renal cell carcinoma. The CDR3 nucleotides read TGTGCCAGCAGCTTGCCTGGGGCCAACGTCCTGACTTTC. This sequence encodes CASSLPGANVLTF. Using reference TRBV5-6 and TRBJ2-6 for the parts outside the CDR3, the full variable domain is DAGVTQSPTHLIKTRGQQVTLRCSPKSGHDTVSWYQQALGQGPQFIFQYYEEEERQRGNFPDRFSGHQFPNYSSELNVNALLLGDSALYLCASSLPGANVLTFGAGSRLTVL.